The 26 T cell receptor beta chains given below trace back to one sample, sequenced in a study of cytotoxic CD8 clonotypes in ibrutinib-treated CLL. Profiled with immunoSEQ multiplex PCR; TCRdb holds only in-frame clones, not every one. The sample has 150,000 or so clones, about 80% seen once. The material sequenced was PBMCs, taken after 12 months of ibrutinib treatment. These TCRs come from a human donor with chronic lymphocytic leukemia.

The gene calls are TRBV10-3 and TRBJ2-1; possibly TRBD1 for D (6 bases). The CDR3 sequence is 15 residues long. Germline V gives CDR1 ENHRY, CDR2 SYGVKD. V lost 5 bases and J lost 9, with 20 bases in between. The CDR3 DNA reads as TGTGCCATCAGTCATTCCGGGACACCTTTGGGTGAGCAGTTCTTC. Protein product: CAISHSGTPLGEQFF.

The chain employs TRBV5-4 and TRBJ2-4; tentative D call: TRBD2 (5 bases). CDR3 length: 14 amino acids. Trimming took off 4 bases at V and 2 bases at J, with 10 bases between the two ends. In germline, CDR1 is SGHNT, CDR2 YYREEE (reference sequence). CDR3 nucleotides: TGTGCCAGCAGCCTGGGAGTTTCCAAAAACATTCAGTACTTC. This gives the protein CASSLGVSKNIQYF.

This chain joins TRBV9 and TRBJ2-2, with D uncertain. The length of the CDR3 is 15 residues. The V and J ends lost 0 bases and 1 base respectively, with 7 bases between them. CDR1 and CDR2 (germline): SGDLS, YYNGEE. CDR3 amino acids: CASSVGPGNTGELFF. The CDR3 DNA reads TGTGCCAGCAGCGTAGGTCCAGGGAACACCGGGGAGCTGTTTTTT.

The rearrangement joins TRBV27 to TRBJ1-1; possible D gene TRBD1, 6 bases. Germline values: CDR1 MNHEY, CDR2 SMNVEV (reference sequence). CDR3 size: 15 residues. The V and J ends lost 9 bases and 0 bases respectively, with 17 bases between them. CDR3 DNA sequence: TGTGCCAGTATAGGGACACCTTACATGAACACTGAAGCTTTCTTT. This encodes CASIGTPYMNTEAFF.

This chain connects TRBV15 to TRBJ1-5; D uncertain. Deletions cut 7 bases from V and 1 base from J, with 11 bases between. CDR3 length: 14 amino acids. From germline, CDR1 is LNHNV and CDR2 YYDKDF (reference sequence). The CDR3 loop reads CATTPSVSNQPQHF. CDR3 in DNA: TGTGCCACCACCCCTTCGGTGAGCAATCAGCCCCAGCATTTT.

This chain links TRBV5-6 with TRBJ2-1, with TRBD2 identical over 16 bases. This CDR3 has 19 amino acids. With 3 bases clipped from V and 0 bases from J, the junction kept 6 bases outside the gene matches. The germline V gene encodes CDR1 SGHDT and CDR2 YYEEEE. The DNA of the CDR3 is TGTGCCAGCAGCTCCGCGGGGACTAGCGGGAGGGCCTCCTACAATGAGCAGTTCTTC. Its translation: CASSSAGTSGRASYNEQFF.

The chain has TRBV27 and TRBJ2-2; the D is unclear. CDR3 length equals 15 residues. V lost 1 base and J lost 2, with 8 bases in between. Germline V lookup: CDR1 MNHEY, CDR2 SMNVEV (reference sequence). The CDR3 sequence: CASSLFGLNTGELFF. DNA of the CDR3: TGTGCCAGCAGTTTATTCGGCTTAAACACCGGGGAGCTGTTTTTT.

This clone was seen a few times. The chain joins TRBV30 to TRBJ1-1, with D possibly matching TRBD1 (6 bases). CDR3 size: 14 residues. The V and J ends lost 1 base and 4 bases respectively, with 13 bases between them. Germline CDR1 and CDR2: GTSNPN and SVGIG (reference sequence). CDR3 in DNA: TGTGCCTGGAGTGGCCGGGGGGCGGTCACTGAAGCTTTCTTT. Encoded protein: CAWSGRGAVTEAFF. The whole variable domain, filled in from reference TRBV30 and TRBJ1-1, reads SQTIHQWPATLVQPVGSPLSLECTVEGTSNPNLYWYRQAAGRGLQLLFYSVGIGQISSEVPQNLSASRPQDRQFILSSKKLLLSDSGFYLCAWSGRGAVTEAFFGQGTRLTVV.

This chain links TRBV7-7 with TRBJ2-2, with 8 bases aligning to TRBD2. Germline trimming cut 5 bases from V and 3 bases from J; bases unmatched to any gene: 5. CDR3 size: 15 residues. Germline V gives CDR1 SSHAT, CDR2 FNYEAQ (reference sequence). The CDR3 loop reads CASSPTSADTGELFF. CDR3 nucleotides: TGTGCCAGCAGCCCGACTAGCGCGGACACCGGGGAGCTGTTTTTT.

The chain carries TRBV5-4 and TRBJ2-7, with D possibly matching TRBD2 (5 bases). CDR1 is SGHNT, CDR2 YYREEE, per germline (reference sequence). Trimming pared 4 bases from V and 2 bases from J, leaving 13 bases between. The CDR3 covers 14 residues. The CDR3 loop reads CASSPRTGTYEQYF. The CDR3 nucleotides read TGTGCCAGCAGCCCAAGGACCGGGACCTACGAGCAGTACTTC.

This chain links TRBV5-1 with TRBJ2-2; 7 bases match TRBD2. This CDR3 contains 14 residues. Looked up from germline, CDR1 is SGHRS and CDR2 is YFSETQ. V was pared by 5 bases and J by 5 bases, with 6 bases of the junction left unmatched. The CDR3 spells CASSLRESTGELFF. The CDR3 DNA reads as TGCGCCAGCAGTCTGCGGGAGAGTACCGGGGAGCTGTTTTTT.

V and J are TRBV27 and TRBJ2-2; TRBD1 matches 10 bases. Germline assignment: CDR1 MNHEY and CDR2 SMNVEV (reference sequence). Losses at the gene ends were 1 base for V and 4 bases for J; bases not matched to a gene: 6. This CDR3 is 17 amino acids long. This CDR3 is CASSLLSGQGSTGELFF. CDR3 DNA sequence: TGTGCCAGCAGTTTATTATCGGGACAGGGGTCCACCGGGGAGCTGTTTTTT.

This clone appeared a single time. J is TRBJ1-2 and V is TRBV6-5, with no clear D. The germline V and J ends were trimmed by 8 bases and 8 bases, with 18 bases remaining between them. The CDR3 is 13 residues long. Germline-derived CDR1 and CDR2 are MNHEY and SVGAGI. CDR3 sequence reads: CASRAASYLGYTF. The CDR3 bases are TGTGCCAGCCGGGCCGCGTCCTATCTGGGCTACACCTTC.

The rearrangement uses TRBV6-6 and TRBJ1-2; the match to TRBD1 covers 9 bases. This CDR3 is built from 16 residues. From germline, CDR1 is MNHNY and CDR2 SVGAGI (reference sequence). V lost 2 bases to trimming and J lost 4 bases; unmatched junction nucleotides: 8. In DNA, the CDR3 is TGTGCCAGCAGTTACCGCCCGACAGGGGGGACCTATGGCTACACCTTC. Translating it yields CASSYRPTGGTYGYTF.

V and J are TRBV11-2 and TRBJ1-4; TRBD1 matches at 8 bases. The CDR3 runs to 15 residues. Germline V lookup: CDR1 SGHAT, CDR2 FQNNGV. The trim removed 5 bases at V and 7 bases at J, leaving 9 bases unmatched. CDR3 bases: TGTGCCAGCAGCAGACAGGGGATCGTCGGTGAAAAACTGTTTTTT. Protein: CASSRQGIVGEKLFF.

CDR3 residues: CSVEGTASTDTQYF. CDR3 coding DNA: TGCAGCGTTGAGGGGACTGCTAGCACAGATACGCAGTATTTT. V gene TRBV29-1 combines with J gene TRBJ2-3; D perhaps matches TRBD2 (6 bases). Germline V gives CDR1 SQVTM, CDR2 ANQGSEA. Trimming removed 3 bases at V and 0 bases at J, with 10 bases between. This CDR3 comprises 14 residues.

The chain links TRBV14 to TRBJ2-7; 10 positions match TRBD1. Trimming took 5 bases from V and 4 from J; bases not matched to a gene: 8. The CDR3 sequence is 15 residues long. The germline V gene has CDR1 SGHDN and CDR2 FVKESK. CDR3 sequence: CASSYRQGAAYEQYF. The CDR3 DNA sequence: TGTGCCAGCAGCTACCGACAGGGGGCTGCTTACGAGCAGTACTTC.

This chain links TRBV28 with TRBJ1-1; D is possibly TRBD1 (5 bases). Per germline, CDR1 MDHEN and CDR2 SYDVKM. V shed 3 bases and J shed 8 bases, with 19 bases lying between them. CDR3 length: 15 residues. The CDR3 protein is CASSLFARAGGEAFF. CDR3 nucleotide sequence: TGTGCCAGCAGTTTGTTCGCCAGGGCAGGAGGAGAAGCTTTCTTT.

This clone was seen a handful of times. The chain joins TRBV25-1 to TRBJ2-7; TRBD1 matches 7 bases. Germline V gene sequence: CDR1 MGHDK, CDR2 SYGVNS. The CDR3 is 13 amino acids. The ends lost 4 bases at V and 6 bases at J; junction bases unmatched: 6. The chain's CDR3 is CASSGQGVGEQYF. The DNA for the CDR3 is TGTGCCAGCAGTGGCCAGGGGGTGGGCGAGCAGTACTTC.

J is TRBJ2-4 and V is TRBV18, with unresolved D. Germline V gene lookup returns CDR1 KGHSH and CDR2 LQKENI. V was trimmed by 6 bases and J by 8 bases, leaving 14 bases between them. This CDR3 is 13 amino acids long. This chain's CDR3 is CASSQYGSDIQYF. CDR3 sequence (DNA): TGTGCCAGCTCCCAATACGGTTCCGACATTCAGTACTTC. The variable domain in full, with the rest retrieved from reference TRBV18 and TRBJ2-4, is NAGVMQNPRHLVRRRGQEARLRCSPMKGHSHVYWYRQLPEEGLKFMVYLQKENIIDESGMPKERFSAEFPKEGPSILRIQQVVRGDSAAYFCASSQYGSDIQYFGAGTRLSVL.

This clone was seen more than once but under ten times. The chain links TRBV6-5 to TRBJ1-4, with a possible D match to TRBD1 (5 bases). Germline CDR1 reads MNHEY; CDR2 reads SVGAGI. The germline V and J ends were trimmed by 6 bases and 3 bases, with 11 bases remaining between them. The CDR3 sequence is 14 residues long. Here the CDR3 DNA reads TGTGCCAGCAGCCGGACAAATCCTAATGAAAAACTGTTTTTT. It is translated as CASSRTNPNEKLFF.

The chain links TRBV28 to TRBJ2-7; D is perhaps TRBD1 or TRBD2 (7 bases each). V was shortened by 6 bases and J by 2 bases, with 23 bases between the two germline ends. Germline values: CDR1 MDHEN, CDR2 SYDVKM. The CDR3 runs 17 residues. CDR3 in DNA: TGTGCCAGCAGACCGGACAGGACGAGCGGGAAAACCTACGAGCAGTACTTC. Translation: CASRPDRTSGKTYEQYF.

CDR3 bases: TGTGCCAGCAGGGCAGAAGCGGGGGCCAAAAACATTCAGTACTTC. It specifies CASRAEAGAKNIQYF. This chain joins TRBV7-2 and TRBJ2-4, with 7 nucleotides matching TRBD2. Trimming cost V 6 bases and J 1 base; bases outside gene matches: 6. The germline V gene encodes CDR1 SGHTA and CDR2 FQGNSA. The CDR3 runs to 15 residues. Based on the CDR3 plus reference TRBV7-2 and TRBJ2-4, the full variable domain is GAGVSQSPSNKVTEKGKDVELRCDPISGHTALYWYRQSLGQGLEFLIYFQGNSAPDKSGLPSDRFSAERTGGSVSTLTIQRTQQEDSAVYLCASRAEAGAKNIQYFGAGTRLSVL.

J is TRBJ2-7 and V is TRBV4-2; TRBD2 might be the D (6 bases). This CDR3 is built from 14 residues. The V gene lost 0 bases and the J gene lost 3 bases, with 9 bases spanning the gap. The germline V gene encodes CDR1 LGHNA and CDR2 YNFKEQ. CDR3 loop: CASSQDWRDYEQYF. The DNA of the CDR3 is TGTGCCAGCAGCCAAGATTGGAGGGACTACGAGCAGTACTTC.

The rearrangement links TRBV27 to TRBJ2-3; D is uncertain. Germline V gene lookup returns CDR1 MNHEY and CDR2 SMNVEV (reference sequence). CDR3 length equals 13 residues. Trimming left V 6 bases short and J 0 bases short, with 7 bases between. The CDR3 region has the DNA TGTGCCAGCAGCTGGGGTAGCACAGATACGCAGTATTTT. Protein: CASSWGSTDTQYF.

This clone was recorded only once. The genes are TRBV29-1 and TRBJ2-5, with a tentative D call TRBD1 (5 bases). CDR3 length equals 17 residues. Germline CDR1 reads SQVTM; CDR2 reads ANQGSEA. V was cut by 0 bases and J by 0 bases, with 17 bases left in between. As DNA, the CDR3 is TGCAGCGTTGAAGATTTCCCCAGGGTGACATACCAAGAGACCCAGTACTTC. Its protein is CSVEDFPRVTYQETQYF.